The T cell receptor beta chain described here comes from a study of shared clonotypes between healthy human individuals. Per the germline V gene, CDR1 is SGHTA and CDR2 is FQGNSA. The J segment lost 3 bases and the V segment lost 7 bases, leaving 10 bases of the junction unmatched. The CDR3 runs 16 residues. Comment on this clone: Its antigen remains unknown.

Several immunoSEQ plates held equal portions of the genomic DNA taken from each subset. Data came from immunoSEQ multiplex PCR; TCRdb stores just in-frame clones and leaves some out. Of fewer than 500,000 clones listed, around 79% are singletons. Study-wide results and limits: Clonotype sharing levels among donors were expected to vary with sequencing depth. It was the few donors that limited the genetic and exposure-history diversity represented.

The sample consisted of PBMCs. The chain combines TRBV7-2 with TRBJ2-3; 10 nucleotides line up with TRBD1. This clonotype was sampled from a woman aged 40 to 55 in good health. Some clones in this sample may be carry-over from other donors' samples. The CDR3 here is CASNRGLGQGTDTQYF. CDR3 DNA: TGTGCCAGCAACCGTGGACTGGGACAGGGGACAGATACGCAGTATTTT.